A selection of T cell receptor beta chains follows, all from one sample in a study of T cells after posttransplantation cyclophosphamide. Using immunoSEQ multiplex PCR, the repertoire was profiled, and TCRdb retains in-frame clones only, with some absent. Sampling found tens of thousands of clones, none seen once. Material: PBMCs. Receptor source: a woman in her forties or fifties in good health and a related stem cell transplant donor. CDR3s include the opening cysteine and the closing phenylalanine or tryptophan. Each record gives: V gene, D gene, J gene, clone size, CDR3 DNA, CDR3 protein. A D gene is named only where the DNA matches it firmly. Rows give clone size only sometimes, using once, few, many, or a class for an expanded clone.

V: TRBV6-1; D: TRBD1; J: TRBJ2-7; size: .; DNA: TGTGCCAGCAGTGAAGTCCCGACAGGGAGAGGCTACGAGCAGTACTTC; CDR3: CASSEVPTGRGYEQYF
V: TRBV9; D: .; J: TRBJ2-3; size: many; DNA: TGTGCCAGCAGCGTAGTTTGGGGAGACCCAGCGGGAGATACGCAGTATTTT; CDR3: CASSVVWGDPAGDTQYF
V: TRBV7-9; D: .; J: TRBJ2-5; size: .; DNA: TGTGCCAGCAGCTTAGTCAGGGGGGCCTACTTC; CDR3: CASSLVRGAYF
V: TRBV30; D: TRBD1; J: TRBJ1-2; size: many; DNA: TGTGCCTGGAGTGTACAGGGGGGGCTGTATGGCTACACCTTC; CDR3: CAWSVQGGLYGYTF
V: TRBV28; D: TRBD1; J: TRBJ2-7; size: many; DNA: TGTGCCAGCAGTTACGCCCTCAGGGGGTCGGGAACCTACGAGCAGTACTTC; CDR3: CASSYALRGSGTYEQYF
V: TRBV7-9; D: .; J: TRBJ1-6; size: many; DNA: TGTGCCAGCAGCTTATGGTCCGCGGGACTTCGGAATTCACCCCTCCACTTT; CDR3: CASSLWSAGLRNSPLHF
V: TRBV29-1; D: TRBD1; J: TRBJ2-7; size: .; DNA: TGCAGCGTTGTAAAGGGGGCGGTGTACGAGCAGTACTTC; CDR3: CSVVKGAVYEQYF
V: TRBV27; D: .; J: TRBJ2-7; size: many; DNA: TGTGCCAGCAGTTTATACCCTCCGGGGGTCTACGAGCAGTACTTC; CDR3: CASSLYPPGVYEQYF
V: TRBV10-3; D: TRBD1; J: TRBJ2-1; size: many; DNA: TGTGCCATCAGTGTGAAGGGGGCGGAAGATGAGCAGTTCTTC; CDR3: CAISVKGAEDEQFF
V: TRBV5-1; D: TRBD1; J: TRBJ2-3; size: few; DNA: TGCGCCAGCAGCTGGGTTCGGGACAGGGGCGATACGCAGTATTTT; CDR3: CASSWVRDRGDTQYF
V: TRBV18; D: TRBD1; J: TRBJ2-1; size: many; DNA: TGTGCCAGCTCGGAACAGGGGGGAAGGAAAGCTGGGCAGTTCTTC; CDR3: CASSEQGGRKAGQFF
V: TRBV10-3; D: .; J: TRBJ2-1; size: many; DNA: TGTGCCATCAGTGACCGGATGGGGGGACGGGGGACCTACAATGAGCAGTTCTTC; CDR3: CAISDRMGGRGTYNEQFF
V: TRBV30; D: TRBD1; J: TRBJ1-1; size: many; DNA: TGTGCCTGGAGTGAGGGCAGGGGGCTAACTGAAGCTTTCTTT; CDR3: CAWSEGRGLTEAFF
V: TRBV7-9; D: .; J: TRBJ2-1; size: many; DNA: TGTGCCAGCAGCGGGCTGGCCTACAATGAGCAGTTCTTC; CDR3: CASSGLAYNEQFF
V: TRBV7-2; D: .; J: TRBJ2-7; size: many; DNA: TGTGCCAGCAGCTCTATTGGCGGCGGCTCCTACGAGCAGTACTTC; CDR3: CASSSIGGGSYEQYF
V: TRBV29-1; D: .; J: TRBJ1-1; size: .; DNA: TGCAGCGCGCGAGGGTCCACCGGGGACACTGAAGCTTTCTTT; CDR3: CSARGSTGDTEAFF
V: TRBV7-6; D: .; J: TRBJ1-1; size: many; DNA: TGTGCCAGCAGCTTAGTAGGAACCGTCCGGGACTTAGGAGCTTTCTTT; CDR3: CASSLVGTVRDLGAFF
V: TRBV5-1; D: TRBD1; J: TRBJ2-5; size: .; DNA: TGCGCCAGCCACACCGGGACAGGGAGTATCCAAGAGACCCAGTACTTC; CDR3: CASHTGTGSIQETQYF
V: TRBV7-9; D: TRBD2; J: TRBJ2-7; size: many; DNA: TGTGCCAGCAGCTTAAGTAGCGGGGGCCCTTTTCCCCACGAGCAGTACTTC; CDR3: CASSLSSGGPFPHEQYF